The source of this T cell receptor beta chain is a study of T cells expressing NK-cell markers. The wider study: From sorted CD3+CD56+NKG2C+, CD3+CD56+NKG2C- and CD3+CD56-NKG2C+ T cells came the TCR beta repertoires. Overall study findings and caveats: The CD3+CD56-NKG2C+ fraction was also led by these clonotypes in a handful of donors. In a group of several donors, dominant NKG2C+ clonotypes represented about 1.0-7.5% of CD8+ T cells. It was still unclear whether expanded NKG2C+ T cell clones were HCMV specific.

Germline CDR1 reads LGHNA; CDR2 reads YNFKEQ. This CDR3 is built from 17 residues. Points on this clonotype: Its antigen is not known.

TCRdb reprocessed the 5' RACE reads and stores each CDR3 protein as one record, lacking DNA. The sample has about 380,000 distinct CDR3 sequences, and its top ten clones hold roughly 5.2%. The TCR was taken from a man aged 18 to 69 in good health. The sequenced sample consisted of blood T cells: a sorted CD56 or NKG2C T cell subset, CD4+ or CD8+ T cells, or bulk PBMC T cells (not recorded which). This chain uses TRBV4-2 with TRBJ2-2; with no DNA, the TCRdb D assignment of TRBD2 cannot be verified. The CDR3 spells CASSQLGTSGDTGELFF.